This T cell receptor (beta chain) comes out of a study of shared T cell receptors in the human thymus (dated by TCRdb to the early 2020s). In terms of the full investigation: The study examined how self-reactive, shared T-cell receptor alpha chains are generated in the human thymus.

The method was the immunoSEQ multiplex PCR assay. This immuneACCESS table, as held by TCRdb, lists in-frame sequences with V and J called but not all clones. Of the missing ones, under half trace to an unresolved V gene in checked studies; the others have no known cause. The sample table shows about 660,000 clones, and around nine tenths are seen once. Together, the top ten hold roughly 0.0097% of the sample. Note on this clone: The target of this receptor is not known. No much larger clone is present one base from it, and per-base qualities are unavailable.

This sample was also put to use in a study of human thymus T cells. The second study's authors report: In Finland, the donors were immunologically healthy infants who were having open corrective cardiac surgery for congenital heart defects. The thymus tissue came from surgical resects taken out during corrective cardiac surgery. Usage of V and J gene segments appeared to be biased in both the thymic and the peripheral blood repertoires. Highly overlapping thymic TCR repertoires among unrelated individuals were reported in the related research. The study characterized TCR alpha and beta repertoires from fewer than 10 infant thymus samples and a few related peripheral blood samples. Donor ages ranging from roughly 6 to 244 days were recorded, and 5 to 7 male and a couple of female infants were included in the cohort. After being mechanically released from the tissue, thymocytes were kept at -70 degrees C in pellets of roughly 10-33 million cells. Genomic DNA was extracted from frozen cell pellets with a QIAsymphony instrument. Using the immunoSEQ multiplex PCR assay, the TCRB and TCRAD loci were amplified from a standardized quantity of quality-controlled genomic DNA. The V(D)J region was spanned by amplicons of a length sufficient to cover the CDR3 and to identify V and J genes. Amplicon sequencing was performed on an Illumina platform through the commercial immunoSEQ service. Primer bias and sequencing errors were corrected as previously described, and TCRAD and TCRB were defined on the basis of the IMGT database. The repertoires were analysed using immunoSEQ Analyzer 3.0 and VDJTools for basic statistics, V/J segment usage, diversity estimates, rarefaction and pairwise overlap. To estimate diversity, the Chao1, ChaoE, Efron-Thisted, Shannon and inverse Simpson indices were applied, and diversity was also estimated on datasets down-sampled to the smallest sample. Repertoire overlap was determined by strict matching of CDR3 nucleotide sequence, V gene and J gene, and Jaccard-based multidimensional scaling clustering was applied. Thymus samples yielded on average approximately 800,000 unique TCRB clonotypes, compared with 80,000 to 85,000 from blood samples.

This TCR was recovered from a boy in the first two years of life with a congenital heart defect. Donor details come from another sample of the same person, matched by shared clones. Sequenced input: thymocytes.

The sequence in DNA is TGTGCCAGCAGTTTAAGGCGGGACCCCTACGAGCAGTACTTC. The translation is CASSLRRDPYEQYF. This chain is built from TRBV28 and TRBJ2-7; the D gene is perhaps TRBD2, from 6 matching bases. V was cut back by 2 bases and J by 2 bases, leaving a gap of 10 bases between them. Looking up the germline V gene yields CDR1 MDHEN and CDR2 SYDVKM. Measured from the cysteine to the phenylalanine, the CDR3 is 14 residues long. The only DNA kept is the CDR3, 42 bases in frame from the first base. The full variable domain, with segments outside the CDR3 supplied by the reference TRBV28 and TRBJ2-7 proteins, appears as DVKVTQSSRYLVKRTGEKVFLECVQDMDHENMFWYRQDPGLGLRLIYFSYDVKMKEKGDIPEGYSVSREKKERFSLILESASTNQTSMYLCASSLRRDPYEQYFGPGTRLTVT.